This T cell receptor beta chain was documented in a study of shared clonotypes between healthy human individuals (dated by TCRdb to about 2020). In terms of the full investigation: The cohort included three men and two women between 18 and 49 years of age. To increase sequencing depth and limit assay-specific biases, TCR repertoire library preparation and sequencing were carried out by different laboratories using diverse techniques. For each donor, three plates each were used for CD4 naive and CD4 memory, two plates were used for CD8 naive, and one plate was used for CD8 memory. Each donor's leukapheresis produced roughly between roughly 0.85 and 10 billion PBMCs. To estimate repertoire size and how much clonotypes are shared between individuals, the study performed deep sequencing of blood TCR repertoires from a few healthy adults.

CDR1 and CDR2 are read off the germline V gene (reference sequence) as MNHEY and SMNVEV. V has 8 bases trimmed and J has 3 bases trimmed; junction bases matching no gene number 6. The CDR3 has 14 amino acids, counting the end cysteine and phenylalanine. The DNA shown is the 42-base CDR3, in frame from base 1. This clone was observed a few times. The antigen this receptor binds is unknown. Per-nucleotide qualities are absent, and no much larger clonotype sits a single base away. Donors were healthy HIV-negative adults with no recently reported acute infections or vaccinations. Every donor was a Caucasian adult living in Nashville, Tennessee, USA. CD4+ T cells were enriched by magnetic negative selection; naive cells were then positively selected on CD45RA, and the negative fraction formed the memory subset. Blood was collected by leukapheresis, and PBMCs were isolated by Ficoll-Histopaque density gradient centrifugation and then cryopreserved in liquid nitrogen vapor phase. Purity and quantity of every magnetically sorted T cell population were checked by analytical flow cytometry. Genomic DNA was isolated from each sorted fraction and quantified by UV absorbance on a Nanodrop 2000c.

Using the deep immunoSEQ assay, TCR CDR3 regions were amplified from genomic DNA by multiplex PCR. Extracted genomic DNA from each cell subset was distributed evenly across all wells of several immunoSEQ 96-well plates, and each plate was treated as a replicate. For sorted subsets, approximately 0.2 ug of genomic DNA, equivalent to roughly 33,000 T cell genomes, went into each replicate PCR. The purified libraries were quantified using a Qubit 3.0 fluorometer, sized with a Bioanalyzer 2100, and then quantified again using the KAPA Library Quantification kit. A separate single-read 150-cycle Illumina NextSeq 550 flow cell was used to sequence each immunoSEQ 96-well plate. The authors processed their data as follows. Because only junctional sequences without quality scores were contained in the immunoSEQ output, filtering matching that applied to full-length reads could not be performed. Sequences were annotated with PyIR, a Python wrapper for IgBLAST v1.9, and V/J genes and CDR3 were assigned using IMGT germline references. Reads with weak V/J assignments (E-value above 1e-6), missing CDR3, stop codons, out-of-frame junctions, or ambiguous translated residues were removed. A V3J clonotype was defined by an identical inferred V gene, J gene, and CDR3 amino acid sequence. The percentage overlap between two repertoires was calculated by dividing the number of shared unique clonotypes by the size of the smaller repertoire. Three approaches were used to assess repertoire richness: RTK rarefaction, the Chao1 estimator, and Recon v2.1 estimates of unobserved clonotypes. Generation probabilities were computed with OLGA for all TCRbeta clonotypes obtained by the gDNA method from a handful of donors. TCRdb took over this immuneACCESS table, retaining in-frame rearrangements with V and J assigned. Such tables are incomplete; in checked studies, under half of the missing clones stem from an unresolved V gene, and the remainder is unexplained. V and J calls and clone size are those listed in that table; D and trimming were worked out from the DNA. This sample holds some 550,000 clones; around 97% were observed only once. Around 0.057% of the sample goes to the ten largest clones.

General findings and caveats noted by the study authors: Sampling was restricted to blood, and TCR repertoires in tissue are likely to differ from TCR repertoires in blood. Pairwise subsampling indicated that sequencing depth was expected to affect the degree of clonotype sharing among donors. When several donors were compared, the shared fraction of clonotypes was roughly 5% for naive CD4, 3% to 4% for naive CD8, roughly 2.5% for memory CD4, and approximately 0.4% for memory CD8. Rarefaction of sorted-subset datasets indicated incomplete sequencing despite the large sequencing depth. Clonotypes shared by all four sorted-subset donors showed higher generation probabilities than non-shared clonotypes. Because the study included a small number of donors, the genetic and exposure-history diversity represented was limited. Larger estimated clonotype richness was generally found for naive subsets than for memory subsets.

This clonotype was obtained from a woman under 40 in good health. The sequencing sample was made of naive CD4+ T cells sorted from blood. This specimen's cell subset or site label, interpreted: CD45RA+ positively selected. The sequence joins TRBV27 to TRBJ1-5; TRBD1 matches 8 bases in the middle. In nucleotides, the sequence is TGTGCCAGCGGGCCCCAGGGGGCCAATCAGCCCCAGCATTTT. Its protein product is CASGPQGANQPQHF.